Listed here are 2 T cell receptor beta chains from one sample, sequenced in a study of cytomegalovirus exposure and HLA in healthy donors. PCR employed 60 Vbeta and 13 Jbeta primers. TCRdb's copy holds only in-frame clones and misses some; the assay was immunoSEQ multiplex PCR. The sample consists of about 140,000 clones, 79% of them appearing once. The sequenced material came from PBMCs. All receptors come from a man younger than 30 in good health and CMV-seronegative.

V usage is TRBV5-1 and J usage is TRBJ2-7, with 10 bases matching TRBD1. The junction had 5 bases not matched to a gene; V was cut back by 0 bases and J by 5 bases. Per the germline V gene, CDR1 is SGHRS and CDR2 is YFSETQ. The length of the CDR3 is 15 residues. The CDR3 bases are TGCGCCAGCAGCTTGGGCGGGACAGGGGTCAACGAGCAGTACTTC. It encodes CASSLGGTGVNEQYF.

This chain uses TRBV28 with TRBJ1-5, with D uncertain. V lost 2 bases and J 5 bases, leaving 13 bases between the germline ends. This CDR3 is built from 15 residues. CDR1 is MDHEN and CDR2 is SYDVKM in the germline V gene. The CDR3 nucleotides are TGTGCCAGCAGTTTAGGTGGTCAACAGCATCAGCCCCAGCATTTT. The encoded protein is CASSLGGQQHQPQHF.